This T cell receptor (beta chain) was captured in a study of read filtering for tumor transcriptome and immune sequencing. Findings and caveats of the study: Sorted CD138-negative bone marrow cells were not purified T cells.

V lost 10 bases to trimming and J lost 0 bases, with 18 bases between them. Germline loops: CDR1 SEHNR, CDR2 FQNEAQ (reference sequence). The CDR3 covers 16 residues. From 300 to 400 ng of RNA, a library with molecular barcoded alpha/delta and beta/gamma adaptors was made. TCRdb passed the reads through MiXCR, listing each CDR3 protein once. This sample has under 25,000 distinct CDR3 sequences, with about 13% found just once. This clonotype was detected ten times or more. The antigen is unknown. The sequenced material came from a population of CD138-negative cells sorted from bone marrow. The TCR was taken from a donor at least 40 years old with multiple myeloma. The chain employs TRBV7-9 and TRBJ2-2, with D perhaps given as TRBD1 or TRBD2 (5 bases each). The CDR3 DNA follows: TGTGCCACCCTCCGGGACGGAAGAGCGAACACCGGGGAGCTGTTTTTT. Residues: CATLRDGRANTGELFF.